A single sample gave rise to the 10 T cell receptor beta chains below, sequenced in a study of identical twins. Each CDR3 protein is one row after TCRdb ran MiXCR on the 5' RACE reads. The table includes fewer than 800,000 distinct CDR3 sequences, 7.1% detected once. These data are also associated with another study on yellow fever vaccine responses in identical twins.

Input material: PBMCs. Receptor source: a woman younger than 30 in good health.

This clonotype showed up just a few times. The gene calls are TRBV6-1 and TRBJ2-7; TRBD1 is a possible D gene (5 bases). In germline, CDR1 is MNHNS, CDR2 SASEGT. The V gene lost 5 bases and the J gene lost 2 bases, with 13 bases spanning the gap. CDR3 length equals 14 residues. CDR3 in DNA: TGTGCCAGCAGTCCCAAGGGGAACGCCTACGAGCAGTACTTC. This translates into CASSPKGNAYEQYF.

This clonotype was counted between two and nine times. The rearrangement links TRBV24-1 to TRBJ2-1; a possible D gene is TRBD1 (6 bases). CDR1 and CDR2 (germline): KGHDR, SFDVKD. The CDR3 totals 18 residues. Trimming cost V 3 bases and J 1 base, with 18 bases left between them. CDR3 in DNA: TGTGCCACCAGTGATCCACTAAGTGGGGACAAATCCTACAATGAGCAGTTCTTC. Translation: CATSDPLSGDKSYNEQFF.

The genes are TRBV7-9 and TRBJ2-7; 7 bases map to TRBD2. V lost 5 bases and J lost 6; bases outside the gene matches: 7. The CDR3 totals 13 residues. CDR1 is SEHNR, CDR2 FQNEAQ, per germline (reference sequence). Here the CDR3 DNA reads TGTGCCAGCAGCCCCCGGGGGACTACCGAGCAGTACGTC. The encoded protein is CASSPRGTTEQYV.

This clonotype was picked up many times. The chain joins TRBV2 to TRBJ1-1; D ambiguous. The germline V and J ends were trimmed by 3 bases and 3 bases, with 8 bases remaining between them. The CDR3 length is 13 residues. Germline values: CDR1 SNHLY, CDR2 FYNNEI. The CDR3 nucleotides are TGTGCCAGCAGTGAGGGTGGGGACACTGAAGCTTTCTTT. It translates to CASSEGGDTEAFF.

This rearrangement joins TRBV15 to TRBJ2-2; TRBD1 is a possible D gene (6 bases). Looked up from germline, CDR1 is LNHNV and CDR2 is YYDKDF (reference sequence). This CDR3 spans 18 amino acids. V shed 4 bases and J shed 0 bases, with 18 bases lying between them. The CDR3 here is CATSTRIRTATNTGELFF. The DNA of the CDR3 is TGTGCCACCAGCACCCGAATTAGGACAGCCACGAACACCGGGGAGCTGTTTTTT.

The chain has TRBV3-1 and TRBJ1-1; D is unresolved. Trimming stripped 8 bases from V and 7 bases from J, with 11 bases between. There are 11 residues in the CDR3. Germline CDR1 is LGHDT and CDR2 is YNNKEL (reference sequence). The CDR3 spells CASSTRDEAFF. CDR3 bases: TGTGCCAGCTCGACTCGGGATGAAGCTTTCTTT. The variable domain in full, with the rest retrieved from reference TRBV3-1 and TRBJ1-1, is DTAVSQTPKYLVTQMGNDKSIKCEQNLGHDTMYWYKQDSKKFLKIMFSYNNKELIINETVPNRFSPKSPDKAHLNLHINSLELGDSAVYFCASSTRDEAFFGQGTRLTVV.

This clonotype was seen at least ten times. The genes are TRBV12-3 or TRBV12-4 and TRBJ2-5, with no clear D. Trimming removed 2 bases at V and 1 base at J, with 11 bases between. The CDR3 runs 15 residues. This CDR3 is CASSLRGWVQETQYF. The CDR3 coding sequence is TGTGCCAGCAGTTTAAGAGGCTGGGTCCAAGAGACCCAGTACTTC.

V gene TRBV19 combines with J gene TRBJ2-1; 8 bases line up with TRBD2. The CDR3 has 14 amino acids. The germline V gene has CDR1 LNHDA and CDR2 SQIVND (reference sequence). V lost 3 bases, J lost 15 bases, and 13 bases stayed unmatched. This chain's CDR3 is CASSILGEAGAPFF. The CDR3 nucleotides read TGTGCCAGTAGTATTCTAGGAGAAGCGGGAGCCCCGTTCTTC.

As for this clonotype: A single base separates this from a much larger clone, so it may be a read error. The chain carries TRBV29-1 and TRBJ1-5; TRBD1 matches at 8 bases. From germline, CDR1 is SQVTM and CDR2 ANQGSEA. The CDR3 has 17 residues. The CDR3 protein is CSVLEYPTGGGNRPQHF. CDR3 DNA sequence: TGCAGCGTTCTTGAGTATCCAACAGGGGGAGGCAATCGGCCCCAGCATTTT.

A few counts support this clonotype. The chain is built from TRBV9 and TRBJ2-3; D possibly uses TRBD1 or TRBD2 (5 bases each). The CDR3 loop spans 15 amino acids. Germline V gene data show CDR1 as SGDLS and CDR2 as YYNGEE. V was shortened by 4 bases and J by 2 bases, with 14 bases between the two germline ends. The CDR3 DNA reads TGTGCCAGCAGCAATGGGGCGCGGGTCACAGATACGCAGTATTTT. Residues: CASSNGARVTDTQYF.